This passage covers 29 T cell receptor beta chains from one sample sequenced in a study of blood T cell repertoires in COVID-19. Sequencing was performed with immunoSEQ multiplex PCR; in TCRdb, only in-frame clones are kept and a portion is missing. The profile covers 50,000 or so clones, with about nine tenths appearing a single time and approximately 14% taken by the ten largest. Specimen: peripheral blood. The receptor source for this set is a human donor with active COVID-19. The donor label of this sample is uncertain.

CDR3 nucleotide sequence: TGTGCCAGCAGCTTAGGGTCCGGGGGTGAAGCTTTCTTT. Translated: CASSLGSGGEAFF. V gene TRBV7-3 combines with J gene TRBJ1-1; TRBD1 is a possible D gene (5 bases). The CDR3 contains 13 residues. V lost 2 bases and J lost 7, with 11 bases in between. CDR1 SGHTA and CDR2 FQGTGA come from the germline V gene.

The chain couples TRBV27 to TRBJ2-7; a possible D gene is TRBD2 (7 bases). Germline CDR1 is MNHEY and CDR2 is SMNVEV (reference sequence). The CDR3 has 16 residues. V gave up 9 bases and J gave up 9 bases, with 30 bases separating them. The CDR3 here is CASSPWGGTLTGRQYF. In DNA form, the CDR3 reads TGTGCCAGTTCACCATGGGGGGGCACTCTTACGGGGCGGCAGTACTTC.

J is TRBJ1-6 and V is TRBV6-2 or TRBV6-3; the match to TRBD1 covers 8 bases. The CDR3 runs 15 residues. V shed 6 bases, J shed 4 bases, and the junction held 5 bases outside the gene matches. The V gene's germline CDR1 is MNHEY and CDR2 SVGEGT. The CDR3 DNA reads as TGTGCCAGCAGCCCTACAGGGGGTTATAATTCACCCCTCCACTTT. Residues: CASSPTGGYNSPLHF.

The chain carries TRBV11-3 and TRBJ2-7, with 9 bases identical to TRBD1. The CDR3 spans 16 residues. From germline, CDR1 is SGHNT and CDR2 YENEEA. V lost 5 bases to trimming and J lost 5 bases; unmatched junction nucleotides: 13. As DNA, the CDR3 is TGTGCCAGCAGCATCCGCTGGGACAGGGCTGGCCACGAGCAGTACGTC. It is translated as CASSIRWDRAGHEQYV.

CDR3 sequence reads: CASSFGQPSRSGYTF. The DNA for the CDR3 is TGTGCCAGCAGCTTCGGACAGCCTTCCCGATCTGGCTACACCTTC. V is TRBV5-6 and J is TRBJ1-2; tentatively, D is TRBD1 (6 bases). The CDR3 consists of 15 residues. Trimming removed 2 bases from V and 7 bases from J, with 18 bases in between. Germline V gives CDR1 SGHDT, CDR2 YYEEEE.

The chain carries TRBV24-1 and TRBJ2-1, with 7 bases lining up with TRBD1. Germline values: CDR1 KGHDR, CDR2 SFDVKD. This CDR3 contains 12 residues. V gave up 3 bases and J gave up 12 bases; unmatched junction bases: 4. The CDR3 coding sequence is TGTGCCACCAGTGATCGGACAGGCTGGCAGTTCTTC. Protein product: CATSDRTGWQFF.

This clone is a singleton in its sample. V is TRBV7-8 and J is TRBJ2-1; 8 nucleotides match TRBD2. Germline CDR1 SGHVS, CDR2 FQNEAQ. J lost 7 bases, V lost 1 base, and 15 bases had no gene match. This CDR3 has 18 amino acids. Written as DNA, the CDR3 is TGTGCCAGCAGCTTAGTAGCAACCTCCCGGGGGGGCCGAAATGAGCAGTTCTTC. This encodes CASSLVATSRGGRNEQFF.

V usage is TRBV10-3 and J usage is TRBJ2-1; unclear D gene. The CDR3 spans 12 residues. Trimming shortened V by 7 bases and J by 8 bases, and 12 bases separated the two germline ends. The germline CDR1 and CDR2 sequences are ENHRY and SYGVKD. The CDR3 loop is CAITDTGDEQFF. CDR3 nucleotides: TGTGCCATCACAGACACCGGCGATGAGCAGTTCTTC.

The sample holds one count of this clone. The rearrangement joins TRBV2 to TRBJ1-4; TRBD1 aligns across 9 bases. CDR3 size: 14 residues. V dropped 9 bases and J dropped 12; count of bases not matched to a gene: 14. Germline values: CDR1 SNHLY, CDR2 FYNNEI. CDR3 bases: TGTGCCAGTTTTACGGGGGACAGGGAAAAGGAACTGTTTTTT. Its protein product is CASFTGDREKELFF. Based on the CDR3 plus reference TRBV2 and TRBJ1-4, the full variable domain is EPEVTQTPSHQVTQMGQEVILRCVPISNHLYFYWYRQILGQKVEFLVSFYNNEISEKSEIFDDQFSVERPDGSNFTLKIRSTKLEDSAMYFCASFTGDREKELFFGSGTQLSVL.

V gene TRBV2 combines with J gene TRBJ1-1; D gene ambiguous. Germline V gives CDR1 SNHLY, CDR2 FYNNEI. The CDR3 loop spans 13 amino acids. Trimming left V 2 bases short and J 6 bases short, with 10 bases between. CDR3 loop: CASSEYEGSEAFF. In DNA form, the CDR3 reads TGTGCCAGCAGTGAATATGAGGGATCTGAAGCTTTCTTT.

V usage is TRBV11-2 and J usage is TRBJ2-5, with a tentative D call TRBD1 (6 bases). Between the trimmed V and J ends, which lost 3 bases and 5 bases, there was a span of 10 bases. This CDR3 spans 13 amino acids. The germline CDR1 and CDR2 sequences are SGHAT and FQNNGV. The CDR3 bases are TGTGCCAGCAGCTTGGGGGCCGCGGAGACCCAGTACTTC. It specifies CASSLGAAETQYF.

V is TRBV6-5 and J is TRBJ2-1, with TRBD2 matching over 8 bases. Germline assignment: CDR1 MNHEY and CDR2 SVGAGI. This CDR3 spans 15 amino acids. With V trimmed by 5 bases and J by 2 bases, 5 bases remained unmatched. As DNA, the CDR3 is TGTGCCAGCAGTACGACTAGCGCGGCCTACAATGAGCAGTTCTTC. Translating it yields CASSTTSAAYNEQFF.

This chain uses TRBV12-3 or TRBV12-4 with TRBJ2-7; D is ambiguous. There are 12 residues in the CDR3. V was clipped by 6 bases and J by 1 base, with 7 bases between them. The CDR3 here is CASSRWSYEQYF. In nucleotides, the CDR3 is TGTGCCAGCAGCCGGTGGTCCTACGAGCAGTACTTC.

This sequence joins TRBV18 and TRBJ1-2; 7 bases line up with TRBD1. The CDR3 has 18 residues. The V segment lost 3 bases and the J segment 4 bases; nucleotides outside the gene matches: 17. Germline V gene lookup returns CDR1 KGHSH and CDR2 LQKENI. Here the CDR3 DNA reads TGTGCCAGCTCACCGGACAGGACCTCGGACGTACCTAGCTATGGCTACACCTTC. It yields the protein CASSPDRTSDVPSYGYTF.

The chain is built from TRBV6-5 and TRBJ2-4, with D possibly matching TRBD2 (6 bases). Germline V gene lookup returns CDR1 MNHEY and CDR2 SVGAGI. Deletions cut 6 bases from V and 1 base from J, with 7 bases between. CDR3 length: 13 amino acids. CDR3 coding DNA: TGTGCCAGCAGCGGGACTGCCAAAAACATTCAGTACTTC. This gives the protein CASSGTAKNIQYF.

The chain links TRBV3-1 (or the pseudogene TRBV3-2) to TRBJ2-7; 10 positions agree with TRBD2. The germline V gene encodes CDR1 LGHDT and CDR2 YNNKEL (reference sequence). The CDR3 spans 14 residues. The V and J ends lost 2 bases and 5 bases, in that order; junction bases with no gene match: 3. The DNA for the CDR3 is TGTGCCAGCAGCCAACTAGCGGGAGCCCACGAGCAGTACTTC. It yields the protein CASSQLAGAHEQYF.

The chain has TRBV21-1 and TRBJ1-3. TRBV21-1 is tagged as a pseudogene. CDR3 length: 17 residues. CDR3 residues: CASSKVPAGSSGNTIYF. The CDR3 DNA reads as TGTGCCAGCAGCAAAGTACCGGCGGGGAGCTCTGGAAACACCATATATTTT.

A few counts support this clone. Here the CDR3 reads CASSESNRGDTGELFF. Here the CDR3 DNA reads TGCGCCAGCAGTGAGTCGAACAGGGGGGACACCGGGGAGCTGTTTTTT. The V call is TRBV10-1, the J call TRBJ2-2, with 8 bases matching TRBD1. The V gene end was trimmed by 0 bases and the J gene end by 3 bases; junction bases not matched to a gene: 3. CDR1 is WNHNN, CDR2 SYGVQD, per germline (reference sequence). CDR3 size: 16 residues.

V usage is TRBV7-9 and J usage is TRBJ2-1; TRBD1 aligns across 7 bases. The CDR3 has 15 residues. The junction had 5 bases not matched to a gene; V was cut back by 4 bases and J by 2 bases. Germline CDR1 SEHNR, CDR2 FQNEAQ (reference sequence). The DNA for the CDR3 is TGTGCCAGCAGCTCGCCGGGACAGACCTACAATGAGCAGTTCTTC. Its translation: CASSSPGQTYNEQFF.

This clone was seen just once. The chain recombines TRBV10-3 with TRBJ2-7, with D possibly being TRBD1 (6 bases). The CDR3 runs to 14 residues. Per the germline V gene, CDR1 is ENHRY and CDR2 is SYGVKD. The V end was cut by 7 bases, the J end by 2 bases, with 15 bases between. Written as DNA, the CDR3 is TGTGCCATCATGAGAGACAGACAGGCCTACGAGCAGTACTTC. Its protein is CAIMRDRQAYEQYF.

This chain connects TRBV19 to TRBJ2-7; 7 nucleotides match TRBD1. The V segment lost 1 base and the J segment 3 bases; nucleotides outside the gene matches: 3. The CDR3 contains 14 residues. Germline-derived CDR1 and CDR2 are LNHDA and SQIVND (reference sequence). CDR3 protein: CASSIGGQYYEQYF. The DNA for the CDR3 is TGTGCCAGTAGTATAGGGGGACAGTACTACGAGCAGTACTTC.

To note about this clone: The germline gene is not matched at one end of the junction; a read error may be the cause. The chain uses TRBV7-7 and TRBJ1-4; no firm D call. There are 13 residues in the CDR3. Per the germline V gene, CDR1 is SSHAT and CDR2 is FNYEAQ (reference sequence). CDR3 amino acids: CASSRAEGEKLFF. In DNA form, the CDR3 reads TGTGCTAGCAGCCGGGCCGAGGGTGAAAAACTGTTTTTT.

This clone was observed a few times. The chain links TRBV9 to TRBJ1-6, with D perhaps TRBD1 (5 bases). Germline CDR1 and CDR2: SGDLS and YYNGEE. The ends were cut back, 3 bases at V and 7 bases at J, with 11 bases in the middle. This CDR3 contains 14 residues. The CDR3 reads CASSASGGNSPLHF. CDR3 nucleotide sequence: TGTGCCAGCAGCGCGTCCGGGGGGAATTCACCCCTCCACTTT.

This chain uses TRBV30 with TRBJ2-5; 12 bases line up with TRBD2. CDR1 and CDR2 (germline): GTSNPN, SVGIG (reference sequence). This CDR3 contains 17 residues. J gave up 2 bases and V 4 bases, and 11 bases lay outside the gene matches. CDR3 protein: CAWKRLAGGPRQETQYF. In nucleotides, the CDR3 is TGTGCCTGGAAAAGGCTAGCGGGAGGGCCGCGGCAAGAGACCCAGTACTTC. Looking up the rest from reference TRBV30 and TRBJ2-5 gives the full variable domain: SQTIHQWPATLVQPVGSPLSLECTVEGTSNPNLYWYRQAAGRGLQLLFYSVGIGQISSEVPQNLSASRPQDRQFILSSKKLLLSDSGFYLCAWKRLAGGPRQETQYFGPGTRLLVL.

The chain is built from TRBV6-5 and TRBJ2-3; TRBD2 is a possible D gene (6 bases). Germline V gene data show CDR1 as MNHEY and CDR2 as SVGAGI. Trimming removed 4 bases from V and 0 bases from J, with 8 bases in between. The CDR3 is made up of 14 amino acids. The CDR3 bases are TGTGCCAGCAGTTCCGGGGGTAGCACAGATACGCAGTATTTT. Its translation is CASSSGGSTDTQYF.

The rearrangement uses TRBV27 and TRBJ1-6; 7 bases match TRBD1. CDR1 is MNHEY, CDR2 SMNVEV, per germline (reference sequence). The CDR3 is 14 amino acids. Trimming cost V 4 bases and J 5 bases; bases outside gene matches: 2. The DNA of the CDR3 is TGTGCCAGCAGTTCGGGACAGCATAATTCACCCCTCCACTTT. The encoded protein is CASSSGQHNSPLHF.

This clone was found a few times. The chain employs TRBV6-5 and TRBJ1-1; D may be TRBD1 (5 bases). V was shortened by 3 bases and J by 1 base, with 9 bases between the two germline ends. In germline, CDR1 is MNHEY, CDR2 SVGAGI. The CDR3 contains 14 residues. The CDR3, as DNA: TGTGCCAGCAGTTATGGCAGGGCGAACACTGAAGCTTTCTTT. Protein product: CASSYGRANTEAFF.

CDR3 residues: CASGSFRLAGEETQYF. The DNA of the CDR3 is TGTGCTAGTGGTTCCTTTAGACTAGCGGGAGAGGAGACCCAGTACTTC. The rearrangement links TRBV12-5 to TRBJ2-5, with TRBD2 matching over 12 bases. The V and J ends lost 4 bases and 5 bases, in that order; junction bases with no gene match: 8. Germline CDR1 is LGHNT and CDR2 is FRNRAP. This CDR3 comprises 16 residues.

The chain employs TRBV27 and TRBJ1-6; 7 nucleotides line up with TRBD1. Trimming removed 3 bases from V and 9 bases from J; junction bases left unmatched: 5. The CDR3 contains 14 residues. Looked up from germline, CDR1 is MNHEY and CDR2 is SMNVEV (reference sequence). CDR3: CASSFGTVGSPLHF. The CDR3 DNA sequence: TGTGCCAGCAGTTTTGGGACAGTAGGTTCACCCCTCCACTTT.